These T cell receptor beta chains were read from a single sample in a study of spatial heterogeneity in lung cancer. Using its own MiXCR run on the 5' RACE reads, TCRdb lists one record per CDR3 protein. The repertoire consists of some 980 distinct CDR3 sequences, with approximately 20% occurring once and the leading ten covering just over 15%. Sequencing used lung tumor tissue, obtained at surgery. Receptor source: a male donor with early-stage non-small cell lung cancer. The CDR3 runs from the conserved cysteine through the conserved F or W.

j_call v_call cdr3_aa
TRBJ1-2 TRBV2 CASSVTGDGYTF
TRBJ2-7 TRBV7-8 CASSQRRGGGIEQYF
TRBJ1-4 TRBV27 CASRKTGGKYEKLFF
TRBJ2-3 TRBV27 CASSPAGTPGDTQYF
TRBJ2-2 TRBV25-1 CASSEVEIRVHRELFF
TRBJ2-7 TRBV3-1 CASSRADLSSYEQYF
TRBJ2-2 TRBV29-1 CSVGLENTGELFF
TRBJ2-6 TRBV4-1 CASSQRQGAQTQSGANVLTF
TRBJ1-2 TRBV7-2 CASSLNGRGYGYTF
TRBJ2-2 TRBV5-4 CASSTPGGTTGELFF
TRBJ2-6 TRBV15 CATSRDGAGANVLTF
TRBJ2-5 TRBV18 CASSPSGGVQETQYF
TRBJ2-1 TRBV14 CASSHWDSNLEQFF
TRBJ2-3 TRBV24-1 CATKGAGTDTQYF
TRBJ1-2 TRBV20-1 CSASGINYGYTF
TRBJ1-2 TRBV20-1 CSARDPRLTGSQDGYTF
TRBJ2-7 TRBV6-1 CATQGVWYEQYF
TRBJ2-3 TRBV7-8 CASSLLPRVDTQYF
TRBJ2-2 TRBV12-5 CASGLIGLAGGTGELFF
TRBJ1-4 TRBV9 CASSVAGSNEKLFF
TRBJ2-7 TRBV5-1 CASSFETRHYEQYF
TRBJ2-3 TRBV6-5 CASSYSSAGGSTDTQYF
TRBJ1-1 TRBV5-1 CASSYQGDTEAFF
TRBJ2-5 TRBV12-3/TRBV12-4 CASSSTGATYQETQYF
TRBJ1-1 TRBV20-1 CSARGGRAEAFF
TRBJ2-5 TRBV29-1 CSVANQETQYF
TRBJ2-3 TRBV11-1 CASSKGTSGGASDTQYF
TRBJ1-5 TRBV28 CASSLGQGSNQPQHF
TRBJ1-2 TRBV5-4 CASSYGQGTYGYTF
TRBJ2-6 TRBV29-1 CSVAGTGANVLTF
TRBJ1-4 TRBV20-1 CSAARQGINEKLFF
TRBJ2-1 TRBV20-1 CSARSPSGIAQFF
TRBJ2-2 TRBV4-1 CASSPPRDPATGELFF
TRBJ1-2 TRBV6-5 CASSYGQSYGYTF
TRBJ2-3 TRBV10-3 CAIGVLSTDTQYF
TRBJ2-4 TRBV5-1 CASSLDFGIQYF
TRBJ2-4 TRBV12-3/TRBV12-4 CASSLNSGAKNIQYF
TRBJ1-2 TRBV27 CASSLSWTGRGYTF
TRBJ2-5 TRBV29-1 CSAQTGETQYF
TRBJ2-2 TRBV12-3/TRBV12-4 CASSQGSGVDTGELFF
TRBJ2-3 TRBV7-3 CASSLRAGGSTDTQYF
TRBJ1-5 TRBV7-8 CASSPMGNEAGNQPQHF
TRBJ1-1 TRBV24-1 CATSDGTANTEAFF
TRBJ2-5 TRBV6-1 CASILGNQETQYF
TRBJ2-5 TRBV7-6 CASSTNRGSRETQYF
TRBJ2-2 TRBV7-9 CASSLRGQGNTGELFF
TRBJ2-5 TRBV9 CASSVGTGVGETQYF